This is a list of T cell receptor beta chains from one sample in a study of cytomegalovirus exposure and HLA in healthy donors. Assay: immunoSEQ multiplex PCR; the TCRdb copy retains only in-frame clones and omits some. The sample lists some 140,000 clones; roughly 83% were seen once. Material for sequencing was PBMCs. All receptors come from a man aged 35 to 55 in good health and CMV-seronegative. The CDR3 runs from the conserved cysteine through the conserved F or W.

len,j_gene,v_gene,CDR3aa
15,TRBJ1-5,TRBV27,CASSPLQGLGQPQHF
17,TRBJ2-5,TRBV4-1,CASSQDMTSGDQETQYF
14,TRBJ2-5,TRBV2,CASSSGTGVETQYF
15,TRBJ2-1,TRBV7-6,CASSLDPGQGREQFF
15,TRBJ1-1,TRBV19,CASTPRGLMNTEAFF
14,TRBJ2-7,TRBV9,CASSVVLSSYEQYF
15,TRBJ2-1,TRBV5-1,CASGLAGGIYNEQFF
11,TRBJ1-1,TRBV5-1,CASILGTEAFF
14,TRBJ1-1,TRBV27,CASTLRRGDSEAFF
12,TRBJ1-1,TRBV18,CASSRSGAEAFF
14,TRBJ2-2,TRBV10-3,CAISVQGVGGELFF
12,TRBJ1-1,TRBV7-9,CASSDSWSGAFF
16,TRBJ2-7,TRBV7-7,CASSLVRTSGTYEQYF
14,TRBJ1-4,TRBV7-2,CASSPVATNEKLFF